The 11 T cell receptor beta chains below all came from one sample that was sequenced in a study of T cells in localized non-small cell lung cancer. TCRdb keeps only in-frame clones here, not all; method: immunoSEQ multiplex PCR. The data contain 70,000 to 95,000 clones, under 95% of them singletons. The source was PBMCs, collected before any cancer treatment. These receptors were collected from a woman aged 40 to 75 with stage II squamous cell lung carcinoma.

This chain connects TRBV30 to TRBJ1-4, with D unresolved. V lost 4 bases, J lost 7 bases, and 10 bases lay in between. The CDR3 extends over 12 amino acids. Germline values: CDR1 GTSNPN, CDR2 SVGIG (reference sequence). The CDR3 bases are TGTGCCTGGAAAAGTGCGCGTGAAAAACTGTTTTTT. Translating gives CAWKSAREKLFF.

This chain uses TRBV6-5 with TRBJ1-2, with 8 bases that match TRBD1. CDR3 length: 14 residues. The germline CDR1 and CDR2 sequences are MNHEY and SVGAGI. Trimming removed 6 bases from V and 2 bases from J; junction bases left unmatched: 5. The chain's CDR3 is CASRTGGGNYGYTF. CDR3 DNA: TGTGCCAGCAGAACAGGGGGAGGGAACTATGGCTACACCTTC.

The chain carries TRBV10-3 and TRBJ1-6, with TRBD1 matching 9 bases. CDR3 size: 14 residues. CDR1 is ENHRY, CDR2 SYGVKD, per germline. Trimming at V came to 6 bases and at J to 6 bases, leaving 3 bases not matched to a gene. The CDR3 DNA reads as TGTGCCATCAGACAGGGGGCCGGTAATTCACCCCTCCACTTT. Its translation: CAIRQGAGNSPLHF.

The V call is TRBV15, the J call TRBJ2-7; D unresolved. This CDR3 spans 15 amino acids. Germline V gene sequence: CDR1 LNHNV, CDR2 YYDKDF (reference sequence). The V and J ends lost 0 bases and 5 bases respectively, with 14 bases between them. CDR3 sequence reads: CATSRDRSPGDEQYF. CDR3 nucleotide sequence: TGTGCCACCAGCAGAGATAGGTCGCCTGGGGACGAGCAGTACTTC. The full variable domain, its missing parts supplied by reference TRBV15 and TRBJ2-7, is DAMVIQNPRYQVTQFGKPVTLSCSQTLNHNVMYWYQQKSSQAPKLLFHYYDKDFNNEADTPDNFQSRRPNTSFCFLDIRSPGLGDTAMYLCATSRDRSPGDEQYFGPGTRLTVT.

The V gene is TRBV5-6, the J gene TRBJ2-1; D may be TRBD1 or TRBD2 (5 bases each). Trimming stripped 4 bases from V and 4 bases from J, with 15 bases between. The CDR3 has 15 residues. Germline CDR1 and CDR2: SGHDT and YYEEEE. The CDR3 DNA sequence: TGTGCCAGCAGCCCGGTAGGGGACGGGTACAATGAGCAGTTCTTC. It translates to CASSPVGDGYNEQFF.

The rearrangement links TRBV2 to TRBJ2-7; 12 bases line up with TRBD1. The CDR3 runs 13 residues. V trimming: 8 bases; J trimming: 4 bases; junction bases outside the gene matches: 3. Germline-derived CDR1 and CDR2 are SNHLY and FYNNEI. This chain's CDR3 is CASEGQGAYEQYF. CDR3 sequence (DNA): TGTGCCAGCGAGGGACAGGGGGCGTACGAGCAGTACTTC.

The gene calls are TRBV5-4 and TRBJ2-5, with 7 bases fitting TRBD1. Germline V gene data show CDR1 as SGHNT and CDR2 as YYREEE (reference sequence). With 3 bases clipped from V and 2 bases from J, the junction kept 10 bases outside the gene matches. The CDR3 consists of 16 residues. This CDR3 is CASSWGWTGKQETQYF. CDR3 coding DNA: TGTGCCAGCAGCTGGGGGTGGACAGGCAAGCAAGAGACCCAGTACTTC.

CDR3 DNA sequence: TGTGCCAGCAGCGGTGGACAGGGGTACTATGGCTACACCTTC. Amino acid sequence: CASSGGQGYYGYTF. V usage is TRBV9 and J usage is TRBJ1-2; 9 bases are a match to TRBD1. The junction had 3 bases not matched to a gene; V was cut back by 3 bases and J by 3 bases. CDR1 is SGDLS, CDR2 YYNGEE, per germline. The CDR3 extends over 14 amino acids.

The V gene is TRBV5-4, the J gene TRBJ2-6, with 8 positions matching TRBD1. This CDR3 contains 20 residues. CDR1 is SGHNT, CDR2 YYREEE, per germline (reference sequence). J lost 0 bases, V lost 4 bases, and 15 bases had no gene match. Here the CDR3 reads CASSPGTGRYRLSGANVLTF. In DNA form, the CDR3 reads TGTGCCAGCAGCCCAGGGACAGGCCGATACCGCCTCTCTGGGGCCAACGTCCTGACTTTC.

The V and J genes are TRBV7-9 and TRBJ1-4; D not resolved. Germline CDR1 and CDR2: SEHNR and FQNEAQ (reference sequence). V gave up 5 bases and J gave up 8 bases, with 15 bases separating them. The CDR3 has 14 residues. CDR3 protein: CASSRDTNTEKLFF. The DNA for the CDR3 is TGTGCCAGCAGCCGGGATACGAATACGGAAAAACTGTTTTTT.

The rearrangement links TRBV19 to TRBJ1-5; unclear D gene. Trimming removed 3 bases from V and 2 bases from J, with 8 bases in between. Germline CDR1 and CDR2: LNHDA and SQIVND (reference sequence). The CDR3 consists of 14 residues. The CDR3 is CASSMGNRNQPQHF. The CDR3 DNA follows: TGTGCCAGTAGTATGGGGAATCGCAATCAGCCCCAGCATTTT.